Listed below are T cell receptor beta chains from one sample, sequenced in a study of blood T cell repertoires in COVID-19. Here immunoSEQ multiplex PCR was the method, and the copy in TCRdb shows in-frame clones only, minus some. The repertoire includes about 260,000 clones, 80% to 90% of them detected once, and 0.87% sits in the top ten. Material for sequencing was PBMCs or T cells enriched from blood (not recorded which). The source is a man in his fifties or sixties who had been exposed to COVID-19. Each CDR3 is given with its conserved first and last residue. The order of the fields is clone size, V gene, D gene, J gene, CDR3 DNA, CDR3 protein. A D gene is named only where the DNA matches it firmly. Clone size is shown for a subset of rows, as once, few, many or a class of expanded clone.

-	TRBV6-4	TRBD2	TRBJ2-7	TGTGCCAGCAGTATTCTAGCGGGGGAGTACGAGCAGTACTTC	CASSILAGEYEQYF
-	TRBV2	-	TRBJ1-1	TGTGCCAGTCACCGCCCTCGGACAGATGAAGCTTTCTTT	CASHRPRTDEAFF
-	TRBV10-1	TRBD2	TRBJ2-2	TGCGCCAGCAGTCGGAGCAGCGGGATAATCGCCGGGGAGCTGTTTTTT	CASSRSSGIIAGELFF
few	TRBV11-2	-	TRBJ1-3	TGTGCCAGCAGCTTCGGGCCCCGGGGGTCTGGAAACACCATATATTTT	CASSFGPRGSGNTIYF
-	TRBV10-3	-	TRBJ1-5	TGTGCCATCAGTCTTGACAACAATCAGCCCCAGCATTTT	CAISLDNNQPQHF
once	TRBV28	-	TRBJ1-3	TGTGCCACAATCTCTTCAGGGGCGAGCTCTGGAAACACCATATATTTT	CATISSGASSGNTIYF
-	TRBV15	-	TRBJ2-3	TGTGCCACCAGCAGAGCCCCTTTTCGACAGGGCACAGATACGCAGTATTTT	CATSRAPFRQGTDTQYF
once	TRBV19	TRBD1	TRBJ1-5	TGTGCCAGTAGCGTAGAGGGACAGGGGAGGGGGAGCAATCAGCCCCAGCATTTT	CASSVEGQGRGSNQPQHF
-	TRBV5-4	-	TRBJ2-5	TGTGCCAGCAGCTTGGGGACAGCTTTCCAAGAGACCCAGTACTTC	CASSLGTAFQETQYF
-	TRBV7-8	TRBD2	TRBJ2-1	TGTGCCAGCAGCCGAACGGGGGTGCGGGGGACCTACAATGAGCAGTTCTTC	CASSRTGVRGTYNEQFF
-	TRBV30	-	TRBJ1-1	TGTGCCTGGAGTGTACGGGAGATGGTAAAGGCTTTCTTT	CAWSVREMVKAFF
-	TRBV29-1	-	TRBJ2-3	TGCAGCGTTGAAGACGGGATCACAGATACGCAGTATTTT	CSVEDGITDTQYF
-	TRBV18	-	TRBJ2-7	TGTGCCAGCTCACCACGGGGCCGAGACTACGAGCAGTACTTC	CASSPRGRDYEQYF
-	TRBV5-1	TRBD2	TRBJ2-2	TGCGCCAGCAGTAGGCTAGCGGGGACCAACACCGGGGAGCTGTTTTTT	CASSRLAGTNTGELFF
-	TRBV25-1	TRBD2	TRBJ2-7	TGTGCCAGCAGTGCAACGGGACTAGGTGTTCACGAGCAGTACTTC	CASSATGLGVHEQYF
-	TRBV28	TRBD1	TRBJ2-3	TGTGCCAGCAGTACGCAGGGGGGCACAGATACGCAGTATTTT	CASSTQGGTDTQYF
once	TRBV5-1	-	TRBJ1-2	TGCGCCAGCAGCCCGGGCTATGGCTACACCTTC	CASSPGYGYTF
-	TRBV11-1	-	TRBJ1-1	TGTGCCAGCAGCTTAGACGGGGACAAAGGAAACACTGAAGCTTTCTTT	CASSLDGDKGNTEAFF
-	TRBV4-1	TRBD1	TRBJ1-1	TGCGCCAGCAGCCAAGGACAGGGGGCATTCACTGAAGCTTTCTTT	CASSQGQGAFTEAFF
-	TRBV7-6	-	TRBJ2-2	TGTGCCAGCAGCGAAGACACACCCGGGGAGCTGTTTTTT	CASSEDTPGELFF
-	TRBV18	-	TRBJ1-4	TGTGCCAGCTCATCGCGGACGGGAGTTGAAAAACTGTTTTTT	CASSSRTGVEKLFF
-	TRBV5-4	TRBD1	TRBJ2-1	TGTGCCAGCAGCTTGCATGCGGGACAGGACCCCAATGAGCAGTTCTTC	CASSLHAGQDPNEQFF